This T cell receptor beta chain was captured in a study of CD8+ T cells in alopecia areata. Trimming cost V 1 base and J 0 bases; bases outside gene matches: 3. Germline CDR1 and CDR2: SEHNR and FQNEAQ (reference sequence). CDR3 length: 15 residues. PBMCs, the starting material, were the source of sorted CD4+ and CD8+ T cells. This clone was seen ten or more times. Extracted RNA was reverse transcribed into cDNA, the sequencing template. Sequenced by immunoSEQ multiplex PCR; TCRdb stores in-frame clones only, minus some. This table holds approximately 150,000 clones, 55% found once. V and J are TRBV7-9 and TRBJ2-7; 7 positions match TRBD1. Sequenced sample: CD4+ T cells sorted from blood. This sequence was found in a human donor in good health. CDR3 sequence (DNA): TGTGCCAGCAGCTTAGTCGAGGGGGCCTCCTACGAGCAGTACTTC. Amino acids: CASSLVEGASYEQYF.